The 17 T cell receptor beta chains reported below all come from one sample, sequenced in a study of T cell repertoires in cytomegalovirus infection. In TCRdb, the reads were re-called with MiXCR into one record per CDR3 protein. The table includes about 920,000 distinct CDR3 sequences, roughly 30% detected once. Their target antigens are unknown. Sequencing was performed on cultured CD8+ T cells from PBMCs, taken from culture after CMV antigen stimulation. These receptors were collected from a human donor in good health (CMV status not recorded). Some clones in this sample may be carry-over from other donors' samples.

In its sample, this clonotype was seen a few times. The chain joins TRBV12-3 or TRBV12-4 to TRBJ2-7; the D call may be TRBD1 or TRBD2 (6 bases each). This CDR3 region has 16 residues. V lost 5 bases to trimming and J lost 0 bases, with 17 bases between them. CDR3: CASSPSTGASSYEQYF. CDR3 bases: TGTGCCAGCAGTCCTTCGACGGGGGCGAGCTCCTACGAGCAGTACTTC.

This chain links TRBV6-6 with TRBJ2-1; D may be TRBD2 (6 bases). Germline loops: CDR1 MNHNY, CDR2 SVGAGI (reference sequence). Trimming took 2 bases from V and 8 from J, leaving 16 bases between them. This CDR3 spans 15 amino acids. CDR3 nucleotide sequence: TGTGCCAGCAGTTACACTAGCAGGGCTGCGGATGAGCAGTTCTTC. It encodes CASSYTSRAADEQFF.

The chain uses TRBV5-1 and TRBJ2-2, with D maybe TRBD1 (5 bases). CDR3 length equals 17 residues. The germline gives CDR1 SGHRS, CDR2 YFSETQ. V lost 0 bases and J lost 0, with 12 bases in between. CDR3 amino acids: CASSLAPGFANTGELFF. For the CDR3, the DNA is TGCGCCAGCAGCTTGGCCCCAGGGTTCGCGAACACCGGGGAGCTGTTTTTT.

This clonotype was picked up a small number of times. CDR3 region: CASSIRGAEAFF. The CDR3 bases are TGTGCCAGTAGTATAAGGGGTGCTGAAGCTTTCTTT. This rearrangement joins TRBV19 to TRBJ1-1, with a weak D call TRBD1 (5 bases). With 2 bases removed from V and 6 bases from J, the gap between germline ends came to 7 bases. The CDR3 runs 12 residues. Germline loops: CDR1 LNHDA, CDR2 SQIVND (reference sequence).

This clonotype was seen a handful of times. The gene calls are TRBV5-6 and TRBJ2-7, with 8 bases identical to TRBD2. The J segment lost 4 bases and the V segment lost 4 bases, leaving 10 bases of the junction unmatched. Looked up from germline, CDR1 is SGHDT and CDR2 is YYEEEE. The CDR3 length is 15 residues. DNA for the CDR3: TGTGCCAGCAGCCTGATACGGGGGGGGCAGTACGAGCAGTACTTC. Translated: CASSLIRGGQYEQYF.

This clonotype has more than one count but fewer than ten. The J gene is TRBJ2-7, the V gene TRBV27; perhaps TRBD2 as D (6 bases). The CDR3 spans 15 residues. The V end lost 8 bases, the J end lost 0 bases, and 17 bases lay between the germline ends. From germline, CDR1 is MNHEY and CDR2 SMNVEV (reference sequence). As DNA, the CDR3 is TGTGCCAGCGGTGAGGGGAACGGGAGCTCCTACGAGCAGTACGTC. Translation: CASGEGNGSSYEQYV.

J is TRBJ2-1 and V is TRBV6-2 or TRBV6-3; a possible D gene is TRBD2 (6 bases). The CDR3 is 16 residues long. The ends were cut back, 7 bases at V and 0 bases at J, with 16 bases in the middle. Germline V gene data show CDR1 as MNHEY and CDR2 as SVGEGT. In nucleotides, the CDR3 is TGTGCCAGCACCCACTGGGGGAGGAGCTCCTACAATGAGCAGTTCTTC. Translating gives CASTHWGRSSYNEQFF.

This clonotype was counted only a few times. The gene calls are TRBV7-9 and TRBJ2-3, with D perhaps TRBD1 (5 bases). The CDR3 contains 14 residues. Germline CDR1 SEHNR, CDR2 FQNEAQ (reference sequence). Between the trimmed V and J ends, which lost 4 bases and 8 bases, there was a span of 16 bases. CDR3 nucleotide sequence: TGTGCCAGCAGCTCACCCGACAGTCAGAGTACGCAGTATTTT. It encodes CASSSPDSQSTQYF.

This clonotype has at least ten counts. V is TRBV7-8 and J is TRBJ2-7; no clear D gene. CDR3 size: 13 residues. The ends were cut back, 0 bases at V and 6 bases at J, with 9 bases in the middle. Looked up from germline, CDR1 is SGHVS and CDR2 is FQNEAQ. CDR3 in DNA: TGTGCCAGCAGCTTAGCAGGGCAGAGCGAGCAGTACGTC. As protein: CASSLAGQSEQYV.

The chain combines TRBV7-9 with TRBJ2-7, with D perhaps matching TRBD1 or TRBD2 (5 bases each). V gave up 5 bases and J gave up 5 bases, with 16 bases separating them. This CDR3 spans 14 amino acids. CDR1 and CDR2 (germline): SEHNR, FQNEAQ (reference sequence). The CDR3 is CASSPSGQRHEQYF. CDR3 nucleotides: TGTGCCAGCAGCCCCTCGGGGCAGCGCCACGAGCAGTACTTC.

The V gene is TRBV4-1, the J gene TRBJ1-1; D remains ambiguous. V dropped 1 base and J dropped 6 bases, with 15 bases sitting between them. This CDR3 is 15 amino acids long. CDR1 MGHRA and CDR2 YSYEKL come from the germline V gene. Written as DNA, the CDR3 is TGCGCCAGCAGCCAAGGGGTCACAAAAAGCTCTGAAGCTTTCTTT. It encodes CASSQGVTKSSEAFF.

Concerning this clonotype: A read error may explain this, as a much larger clone is one base away. The chain carries TRBV7-2 and TRBJ1-4; D perhaps matches TRBD1 (6 bases). There are 19 residues in the CDR3. The germline gives CDR1 SGHTA, CDR2 FQGNSA. This CDR3 reads CVSSPPPQQGLATNEKLFF. DNA for the CDR3: TGTGTCAGCAGCCCCCCCCCTCAACAGGGACTTGCAACTAATGAAAAACTGTTTTTT. The full variable domain, completed using reference TRBV7-2 and TRBJ1-4, is GAGVSQSPSNKVTEKGKDVELRCDPISGHTALYWYRQSLGQGLEFLIYFQGNSAPDKSGLPSDRFSAERTGGSVSTLTIQRTQQEDSAVYLCVSSPPPQQGLATNEKLFFGSGTQLSVL.

Turning to this clonotype: One base away lies a much larger clone, so this may be a sequencing read error. This sequence joins TRBV7-8 and TRBJ2-1; 8 bases fit TRBD1. Germline CDR1 SGHVS, CDR2 FQNEAQ. The CDR3 has 16 amino acids. The trim removed 5 bases at V and 0 bases at J, leaving 6 bases unmatched. The CDR3 loop is CASSIRTGSSYNEQFF. The CDR3 nucleotides are TGTGCCAGCAGCATCCGGACAGGGAGCTCCTACAATGAGCAGTTCTTC.

This clonotype came up a few times. The chain employs TRBV7-8 and TRBJ2-1; TRBD2 matches at 10 bases. The length of the CDR3 is 15 residues. Germline CDR1 is SGHVS and CDR2 is FQNEAQ. The V segment lost 5 bases and the J segment 7 bases; nucleotides outside the gene matches: 8. The CDR3 DNA reads as TGTGCCAGCAGCCAGGAGCTAGCGGGGGAGAATGAGCAGTTCTTC. Protein product: CASSQELAGENEQFF.

The V and J genes are TRBV7-9 and TRBJ1-4; TRBD1 aligns across 7 bases. V lost 1 base, J lost 8 bases, and 7 bases stayed unmatched. The germline CDR1 and CDR2 sequences are SEHNR and FQNEAQ (reference sequence). This CDR3 comprises 15 residues. CDR3 nucleotides: TGTGCCAGCAGCTTAGAACAGGGGATGGAGGAAAAACTGTTTTTT. As protein: CASSLEQGMEEKLFF.

This clonotype was recorded a few times. J is TRBJ2-3 and V is TRBV6-6, with D hard to call. The CDR3 is 15 amino acids. The ends were cut back, 5 bases at V and 4 bases at J, with 16 bases in the middle. The V gene's germline CDR1 is MNHNY and CDR2 SVGAGI (reference sequence). In DNA form, the CDR3 reads TGTGCCAGCAGTCAGTTGAAGGGCTATGCAGATACGCAGTATTTT. Its translation is CASSQLKGYADTQYF.

The chain has TRBV2 and TRBJ1-2; a weak D match, TRBD1 (5 bases). This CDR3 is built from 16 residues. Trimming took 3 bases from V and 4 from J, leaving 18 bases between them. Germline loops: CDR1 SNHLY, CDR2 FYNNEI. The CDR3 DNA reads as TGTGCCAGCAGTGAGACCCCGGGACCGCGCACCTATGGCTACACCTTC. It specifies CASSETPGPRTYGYTF.